The 6 T cell receptor beta chains listed next were all sequenced from one sample in a study of tissue T cells after allogeneic stem cell transplantation. Time point: mouse harvest day 7 after allogeneic transplant. Each mouse received 10^7 T-cell-depleted marrow cells plus 10^6 splenic CD5+ T cells by tail vein. The table came from immunoSEQ multiplex PCR; TCRdb's copy has only in-frame clones and leaves some out. The repertoire holds some 6,000 clones, with 40% to 60% as singletons. Material for sequencing was gut tissue. Receptors originate from a female BALB/c mouse given C57BL/6 T cells with graft-versus-host disease after an allogeneic hematopoietic cell transplant.

The sample holds a few counts of this clone. The gene names here belong to mouse. The read terminates 1 residue ahead of where the CDR3 ends, so the germline J gene completes it. The chain joins TRBV12-1 to TRBJ1-3, with unresolved D. The germline V gene encodes CDR1 SGHSN and CDR2 HYEKVE. The CDR3 is made up of 14 amino acids. V was pared by 0 bases and J by 0 bases, with 5 bases between. The CDR3: CASSLNSSGNTLYF. CDR3 DNA (partial): TGTGCCAGCTCTCTCAACAGTTCTGGAAATACGCTCTAT.

With respect to this clone: Gene names denote mouse genes. The sequenced fragment ends 1 residue before the CDR3 boundary, so the rest is inferred from the germline J gene. This rearrangement joins TRBV26 to TRBJ1-4; D may be TRBD1 (6 bases). The CDR3 is 15 amino acids. V gave up 6 bases and J gave up 0 bases, with 11 bases separating them. Germline CDR1 KGHPV, CDR2 FQNQEV (reference sequence). CDR3 DNA, as far as it was read: TGTGCCAGCAGGAGGGACATCCTTTCCAACGAAAGATTATTT. The encoded protein is CASRRDILSNERLF. The whole CDR3 protein reads CASRRDILSNERLFF.

This clone was seen a handful of times. Gene names are the mouse ones. Coverage ceases 1 residue before the CDR3 finishes, and the germline J gene fills in the end. The rearrangement links TRBV14 to TRBJ1-5; D remains ambiguous. CDR3 length: 12 amino acids. From germline, CDR1 is SGHDT and CDR2 FRDEAV. V was pared by 5 bases and J by 0 bases, with 3 bases between. CDR3 sequence reads: CASSNNNQAPLF. The sequenced CDR3 bases are TGTGCCAGCAGCAATAACAACCAGGCTCCGCTT. The variable domain in full, completed from reference TRBV14 and TRBJ1-5, reads EAGVTQSPRYAVLQEGQAVSFWCDPISGHDTLYWYQQPRDQGPQLLVYFRDEAVIDNSQLPSDRFSAVRPKGTNSTLKIQSAKQGDTATYLCASSNNNQAPLFGEGTRLSVL.

Comment on this clone: Gene names denote mouse genes. The CDR3 extends 1 residue past the end of the read, so its final part is completed from the germline J gene. The J gene is TRBJ2-3, the V gene TRBV26, with unresolved D. The CDR3 is 13 residues long. Germline assignment: CDR1 KGHPV and CDR2 FQNQEV (reference sequence). V gave up 6 bases and J gave up 1 base, with 8 bases separating them. The covered CDR3 bases are TGTGCCAGCAGCCGTGACGGTGCAGAAACGCTGTAT. It specifies CASSRDGAETLY. The entire CDR3 protein is CASSRDGAETLYF.

This clone occurred a few times. Genes and germline are mouse. The read stops 1 residue short of the end of the CDR3; the missing end is completed from the germline J gene. V is TRBV13-2 and J is TRBJ1-2, with D unclear. Per germline, CDR1 NNHNN and CDR2 SYGAGS (reference sequence). V shed 1 base and J shed 0 bases, with 7 bases lying between them. This CDR3 has 14 residues. Partial CDR3 DNA: TGTGCCAGCGGTGATCACATTGCAAACTCCGACTACACC. This encodes CASGDHIANSDYT. The CDR3 in its entirety is CASGDHIANSDYTF.

A word on this clone: Mouse gene names apply. Sequencing ends 1 residue short of the CDR3 end; the germline J gene provides the rest. The chain carries TRBV5 and TRBJ1-1, with TRBD1 identical over 11 bases. The CDR3 contains 15 residues. V lost 3 bases and J lost 4; bases outside the gene matches: 4. Germline lookup yields CDR1 LGHNA and CDR2 YNLKQL (reference sequence). Partial CDR3 DNA: TGTGCCAGCAGCCACACCGGGACAGGGGGCACAGAAGTCTTC. It codes for CASSHTGTGGTEVF. The full CDR3 reads CASSHTGTGGTEVFF.